This T cell receptor (beta chain) was documented in a study of shared clonotypes between healthy human individuals. Naivety among CD8 cells was defined by CD45RO negativity and positive CCR7 selection, thereby excluding terminally differentiated effector memory CD45RA+ cells. Study-level points and caveats: Rarefaction analysis demonstrated incomplete sorted-subset sequencing notwithstanding large depth. Shared clonotypes across all four donors exceeded non-shared ones in generation probability.

Trimming took off 3 bases at V and 6 bases at J, with 6 bases between the two ends. The CDR3 totals 11 residues. Germline values: CDR1 SGHRS, CDR2 YFSETQ. Of note for this clone: The target antigen is unknown.

Per the authors' pipeline: Sequence data from immunoSEQ were junction-only and lacked quality scores; consequently, filtering differed. The protocol was immunoSEQ multiplex PCR, while the TCRdb copy is restricted to in-frame clones and leaves out a portion. D and trimming were read from the DNA, whereas the V and J calls and clone size are those reported in that table. The sample has around 2,000,000 clones; just over 90% are singletons. Sequenced: naive CD8+ T cells from PBMCs. The source of this sequence is a young man in good health. Some clones in this sample may be carry-over from other donors' samples. The genes are TRBV5-1 and TRBJ1-2; D remains unclear. DNA for the CDR3: TGCGCCAGCAGCTCGACCGATGGCTACACCTTC. Its protein is CASSSTDGYTF.